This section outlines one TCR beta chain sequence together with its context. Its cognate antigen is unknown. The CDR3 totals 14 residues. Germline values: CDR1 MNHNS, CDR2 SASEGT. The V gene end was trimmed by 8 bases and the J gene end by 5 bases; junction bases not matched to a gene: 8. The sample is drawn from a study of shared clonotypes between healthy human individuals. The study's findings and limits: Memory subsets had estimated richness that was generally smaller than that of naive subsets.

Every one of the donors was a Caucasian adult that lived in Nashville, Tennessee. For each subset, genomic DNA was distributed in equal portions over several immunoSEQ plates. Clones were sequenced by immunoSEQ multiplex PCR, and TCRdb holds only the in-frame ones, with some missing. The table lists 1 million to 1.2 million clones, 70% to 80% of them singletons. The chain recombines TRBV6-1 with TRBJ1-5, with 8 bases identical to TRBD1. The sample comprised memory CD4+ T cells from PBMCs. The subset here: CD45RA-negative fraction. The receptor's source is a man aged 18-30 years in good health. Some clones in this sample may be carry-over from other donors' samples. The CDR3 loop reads CASGIDRGYQPQHF. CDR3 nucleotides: TGTGCCAGCGGAATCGACAGGGGATATCAGCCCCAGCATTTT.